The next 15 T cell receptor beta chains were all read from a single sample in a study of glioma-infiltrating T cells. Using RNA template, CDR3s of TCR alpha and beta were amplified with iRepertoire arm-PCR. Each CDR3 protein is one row after TCRdb ran MiXCR on the multiplex PCR reads. This table has about 400,000 distinct CDR3 sequences, 41% appearing once. The sample comprised glioma tissue, nonneoplastic brain tissue, or PBMCs (not recorded which). The receptor source for this set is a human donor with low-grade glioma or glioblastoma, undergoing nonglioma brain surgery, or in good health (not recorded which).

This sequence joins TRBV6-5 and TRBJ2-7; TRBD1 aligns across 7 bases. With 0 bases clipped from V and 0 bases from J, the junction kept 8 bases outside the gene matches. Per germline, CDR1 MNHEY and CDR2 SVGAGI. The CDR3 runs 17 residues. The CDR3 spells CASSYSPRDSRSYEQYF. In DNA form, the CDR3 reads TGTGCCAGCAGTTACTCTCCCCGGGACAGCCGCTCCTACGAGCAGTACTTC.

The rearrangement links TRBV27 to TRBJ2-7; D is perhaps TRBD1 or TRBD2 (7 bases each). This CDR3 contains 16 residues. Germline loops: CDR1 MNHEY, CDR2 SMNVEV (reference sequence). V lost 5 bases to trimming and J lost 3 bases, with 20 bases between them. CDR3 bases: TGTGCCAGCAGTCCAATCGCCCAGGGGGACTACTACGAGCAGTACTTC. This sequence encodes CASSPIAQGDYYEQYF.

This clonotype was observed a few times. J is TRBJ1-1 and V is TRBV6-2 or TRBV6-3, with TRBD1 matching over 7 bases. From germline, CDR1 is MNHEY and CDR2 SVGEGT. V was clipped by 2 bases and J by 1 base; unmatched bases: 10. This CDR3 is 17 amino acids long. In DNA form, the CDR3 reads TGTGCCAGCAGTTACGCCTTTCCCCGACAGGGGAACACTGAAGCTTTCTTT. Translation gives CASSYAFPRQGNTEAFF.

The chain recombines TRBV7-9 with TRBJ2-7, with 7 bases lining up with TRBD2. CDR1 is SEHNR and CDR2 is FQNEAQ in the germline V gene (reference sequence). The CDR3 is made up of 14 amino acids. After removal of 5 bases from V and 6 bases from J, the junction contained 10 bases not matched to a gene. The CDR3 reads CASSLRRGSGEQYF. CDR3 nucleotide sequence: TGTGCCAGCAGCCTCCGGCGGGGGTCGGGCGAGCAGTACTTC.

In this sample, this clonotype turned up a few times. A much larger clonotype is one base distant, so this may be a read error. V is TRBV6-2 or TRBV6-3 and J is TRBJ2-7; 8 nucleotides line up with TRBD2. The CDR3 length is 17 residues. V lost 2 bases to trimming and J lost 6 bases; unmatched junction nucleotides: 15. Germline-derived CDR1 and CDR2 are MNHEY and SVGEGT. CDR3: CASSYLPLTSEPREQYF. CDR3 nucleotides: TGTGCCAGCAGTTACCTGCCCTTGACTAGCGAGCCACGCGAGCAGTACTTC.

The rearrangement links TRBV29-1 to TRBJ2-1; 8 bases align to TRBD1. Germline V gene lookup returns CDR1 SQVTM and CDR2 ANQGSEA. Trimming took 4 bases from V and 7 from J; bases not matched to a gene: 6. The CDR3 is 13 amino acids. The CDR3 DNA sequence: TGCAGCGTTGCAGGGGGCGAAGTTAATGAGCAGTTCTTC. It translates to CSVAGGEVNEQFF.

This clonotype was counted between two and nine times. The rearrangement joins TRBV7-9 to TRBJ1-5; D not certain. V was cut by 1 base and J by 0 bases, with 13 bases left in between. This CDR3 spans 17 amino acids. Per germline, CDR1 SEHNR and CDR2 FQNEAQ (reference sequence). The CDR3: CASSLVRGPYSNQPQHF. The CDR3 coding sequence is TGTGCCAGCAGCTTAGTCCGGGGTCCATATAGCAATCAGCCCCAGCATTTT.

As to this clonotype: A much larger clone differs by one base, so this may be a read error. The rearrangement uses TRBV4-1 and TRBJ2-1; weak D call: TRBD2 (5 bases). Germline CDR1 and CDR2: MGHRA and YSYEKL. The CDR3 covers 15 residues. With 0 bases removed from V and 7 bases from J, the gap between germline ends came to 13 bases. Here the CDR3 reads CASSQDHVGSNEQFF. The DNA for the CDR3 is TGCGCCAGCAGCCAAGATCATGTTGGGAGTAATGAGCAGTTCTTC.

Comment on this clonotype: With a much larger clone just one base away, this may be a read error. The CDR3 does not end in the conserved phenylalanine or tryptophan, so this is likely a read error. The chain couples TRBV27 to TRBJ2-7, with a tentative D call TRBD2 (5 bases). Per the germline V gene, CDR1 is MNHEY and CDR2 is SMNVEV (reference sequence). Deletions cut 3 bases from V and 4 bases from J, with 13 bases between. The CDR3 runs 14 residues. CDR3: CASSFGGPPYEQYL. The CDR3 DNA sequence: TGTGCCAGCAGTTTCGGCGGGCCGCCTTACGAGCAGTACTTA.

The chain employs TRBV12-5 and TRBJ2-1; possibly TRBD1 or TRBD2 for D (5 bases each). The CDR3 runs 15 residues. In germline, CDR1 is LGHNT, CDR2 FRNRAP. With 3 bases removed from V and 4 bases from J, the gap between germline ends came to 13 bases. Written as DNA, the CDR3 is TGTGCTAGTGGTTTAGGGGCATCGGGGTACAATGAGCAGTTCTTC. Encoded protein: CASGLGASGYNEQFF.

About this clonotype: A read error may account for a junction end that differs from germline. The CDR3 DNA sequence: TGCAGTGCTAGAGATTTCGGCCGCCTCTACTATGATCAGTTCTTC. Its translation is CSARDFGRLYYDQFF. The chain uses TRBV20-1 and TRBJ2-1; D unresolved. Germline V gene lookup returns CDR1 DFQATT and CDR2 SNEGSKA (reference sequence). This CDR3 contains 15 residues.

V gene TRBV20-1 combines with J gene TRBJ1-6; no clear D. CDR3 length: 15 residues. Trimming removed 5 bases from V and 14 bases from J, with 25 bases in between. CDR1 and CDR2 (germline): DFQATT, SNEGSKA (reference sequence). CDR3 coding DNA: TGCAGTGCTCGCAAAACTGACCGGGCCACAAGGTCCCTCCACTTT. Its protein is CSARKTDRATRSLHF.

Only a few counts were recorded for this clonotype. This chain uses TRBV28 with TRBJ2-7, with TRBD1 matching 9 bases. V dropped 1 base and J dropped 5; count of bases not matched to a gene: 12. CDR3 length: 17 residues. Germline-derived CDR1 and CDR2 are MDHEN and SYDVKM. The CDR3: CASSLSLSGDRENEQYF. CDR3 in DNA: TGTGCCAGCAGTTTATCCCTCTCCGGGGACAGGGAGAACGAGCAGTACTTC.

This clonotype was picked up a small number of times. This chain joins TRBV5-1 and TRBJ2-3; D not resolved. Germline lookup yields CDR1 SGHRS and CDR2 YFSETQ. The CDR3 covers 14 residues. Deletions cut 1 base from V and 5 bases from J, with 11 bases between. CDR3 residues: CASSLRVPGDTQYF. DNA for the CDR3: TGCGCCAGCAGCTTGAGGGTCCCGGGAGATACGCAGTATTTT.

This clonotype was detected once. Since a much larger clone is just one base distant, this may be a read error. The V gene is TRBV28, the J gene TRBJ1-5; D is undetermined. Germline CDR1 is MDHEN and CDR2 is SYDVKM. The CDR3 totals 14 residues. DNA for the CDR3: TGTGCCAGCAGTTCTGGCCGGTTCAATAAGCCCCAGCATTTT. Amino acids: CASSSGRFNKPQHF.